This T cell receptor beta chain came from a study of T-cell reconstitution after alpha-beta-depleted transplantation in children (dated by TCRdb to the mid-2010s). Concerning the study at large: Using TCR repertoire profiling, the study followed T-cell immune reconstitution in a quantitative way in children after TCRalphabeta/CD19-depleted allogeneic hematopoietic cell transplantation.

The library was prepared using PCR. Sequencing relied on an Illumina HiSeq 2500. Molecular barcoding was employed in the preparation of TCR libraries, with unique molecular identifiers being used to normalize TCRbeta repertoire quantification. TCRdb passed the public sequencing reads through fastp at Q25 and MiXCR, retaining productive beta sequences. Each record represents a unique CDR3 protein, reported with the most common genes and DNA among its rows. The sample yields 500,000 to 600,000 distinct CDR3 sequences; 15% to 20% were counted once. 3.3% of the sample rests with the top ten. Between the V and J ends, shortened by 5 bases and 4 bases respectively, the junction contains 21 bases. Reading the germline V gene gives CDR1 SGHVS and CDR2 FNYEAQ. Including the terminal cysteine and phenylalanine, the CDR3 comprises 16 residues. CDR3 DNA only is kept here, 48 bases in frame from base 1. Of note for this clonotype: Its antigen is unknown. Per-base quality was not reported, and no clone a single base away is much larger than it.

The starting material was PBMCs from the stem cell graft donor, obtained from the stem cell graft. This sequence originates from a human donor who donated a stem cell graft to a child with acute lymphoblastic leukemia. The chain was built from TRBV7-6 and TRBJ2-7; 6 matching bases give a weak D call of TRBD2. The DNA is as follows: TGTGCCAGCAGCCCCCCCGCTAGCGCCAGAGGGTACGAGCAGTACTTC. It translates as CASSPPASARGYEQYF.